The 22 T cell receptor beta chains given below trace back to one sample, sequenced in a study of blood T cell repertoires in COVID-19. Some clones are missing from TCRdb's copy, which holds only in-frame ones; the method was immunoSEQ multiplex PCR. The repertoire has under 170,000 clones, approximately 84% of them found once; the top ten carry 2.2%. Sequencing was done on a sample of peripheral blood. The receptors were sampled from a man in his sixties or seventies with acute or convalescent COVID-19.

This chain joins TRBV2 and TRBJ1-5; 9 bases map to TRBD1. CDR1 is SNHLY and CDR2 is FYNNEI in the germline V gene. Trimming at V came to 4 bases and at J to 5 bases, leaving 6 bases not matched to a gene. This CDR3 contains 15 residues. The CDR3 loop reads CASSGTGGSYQPQHF. CDR3 coding DNA: TGTGCCAGCAGTGGAACAGGGGGCTCTTATCAGCCCCAGCATTTT.

The V call is TRBV15, the J call TRBJ2-7, with 8 bases matching TRBD1. J lost 7 bases, V lost 3 bases, and 14 bases had no gene match. This CDR3 has 16 amino acids. Germline-derived CDR1 and CDR2 are LNHNV and YYDKDF (reference sequence). This CDR3 is CATSSPDRGNLEEQYF. The CDR3 DNA is TGTGCCACCAGCAGTCCTGACAGGGGAAATCTCGAGGAGCAGTACTTC.

This chain connects TRBV28 to TRBJ1-6, with 8 bases matching TRBD1. V shed 6 bases, J shed 4 bases, and the junction held 5 bases outside the gene matches. This CDR3 is built from 15 residues. Germline V gene sequence: CDR1 MDHEN, CDR2 SYDVKM. The CDR3 reads CASRTDRAYNSPLHF. CDR3 in DNA: TGTGCCAGCAGAACGGACAGGGCGTATAATTCACCCCTCCACTTT.

The V and J genes are TRBV5-5 and TRBJ2-7, with 9 bases aligning to TRBD1. Trimming removed 5 bases from V and 3 bases from J; junction bases left unmatched: 9. Germline CDR1 is SGHKS and CDR2 is YYEKEE (reference sequence). The CDR3 length is 15 residues. CDR3 region: CASRRTGQGFYEQYF. CDR3 DNA sequence: TGTGCCAGCAGACGTACGGGACAGGGCTTCTACGAGCAGTACTTC.

The chain carries TRBV2 and TRBJ2-5; TRBD1 matches at 9 bases. The V and J ends lost 3 bases and 2 bases, in that order; junction bases with no gene match: 4. The V gene's germline CDR1 is SNHLY and CDR2 FYNNEI. The CDR3 covers 15 residues. The CDR3 region is CASSEDRGTQETQYF. CDR3 DNA: TGTGCCAGCAGTGAGGACAGGGGAACTCAAGAGACCCAGTACTTC.

V and J are TRBV2 and TRBJ1-1; possibly TRBD1 for D (6 bases). Germline CDR1 reads SNHLY; CDR2 reads FYNNEI. Trimming took off 8 bases at V and 4 bases at J, with 20 bases between the two ends. This CDR3 has 15 amino acids. This chain's CDR3 is CASEGRSGATTEAFF. CDR3 DNA: TGTGCCAGCGAAGGCCGGTCAGGGGCGACCACTGAAGCTTTCTTT. Full variable domain (outside the CDR3, taken from reference TRBV2 and TRBJ1-1): EPEVTQTPSHQVTQMGQEVILRCVPISNHLYFYWYRQILGQKVEFLVSFYNNEISEKSEIFDDQFSVERPDGSNFTLKIRSTKLEDSAMYFCASEGRSGATTEAFFGQGTRLTVV.

The rearrangement uses TRBV15 and TRBJ1-1, with a weak D call TRBD1 (5 bases). Trimming stripped 1 base from V and 1 base from J, with 10 bases between. The CDR3 sequence is 15 residues long. Per the germline V gene, CDR1 is LNHNV and CDR2 is YYDKDF (reference sequence). The CDR3 reads CATSRGDGGNTEAFF. The DNA for the CDR3 is TGTGCCACCAGCAGAGGGGACGGGGGGAACACTGAAGCTTTCTTT.

In DNA, the CDR3 is TGTGCCAGCAGTTTTCGGAATTCACCCCTCCACTTT. Protein: CASSFRNSPLHF. The chain is built from TRBV27 and TRBJ1-6; the D is unclear. V gave up 3 bases and J gave up 7 bases, with 4 bases separating them. The CDR3 extends over 12 amino acids. Germline loops: CDR1 MNHEY, CDR2 SMNVEV (reference sequence).

The V and J genes are TRBV28 and TRBJ1-5; D might be TRBD1 (5 bases). Per the germline V gene, CDR1 is MDHEN and CDR2 is SYDVKM. The CDR3 runs 17 residues. Trimming removed 6 bases at V and 3 bases at J, with 21 bases between. The CDR3 sequence is CASRAPGAARNNQPQHF. The CDR3 DNA reads TGTGCCAGCAGAGCCCCTGGGGCCGCGAGGAACAATCAGCCCCAGCATTTT.

The chain recombines TRBV19 with TRBJ1-1; the D is unclear. V was cut by 10 bases and J by 3 bases, with 12 bases left in between. CDR3 length equals 12 residues. CDR1 is LNHDA, CDR2 SQIVND, per germline (reference sequence). The CDR3: CATGLTYTEAFF. The CDR3 DNA sequence: TGTGCCACAGGACTGACTTACACTGAAGCTTTCTTT.

This clone was observed a handful of times. This chain links TRBV5-1 with TRBJ2-7; 10 bases are shared with TRBD1. CDR3 length: 16 amino acids. Looked up from germline, CDR1 is SGHRS and CDR2 is YFSETQ. V shed 3 bases, J shed 7 bases, and the junction held 13 bases outside the gene matches. The CDR3 nucleotides read TGCGCCAGCAGCTCTGCCGGGACAGGGGAGTTTCGGGAGCAGTACTTC. It encodes CASSSAGTGEFREQYF.

This clone was seen a few times. This rearrangement joins TRBV15 to TRBJ2-7; 9 bases line up with TRBD1. V lost 1 base to trimming and J lost 6 bases; unmatched junction nucleotides: 7. The CDR3 length is 15 residues. Germline V gene sequence: CDR1 LNHNV, CDR2 YYDKDF (reference sequence). Written as DNA, the CDR3 is TGTGCCACCAGCAGAGCCGGGACAGGGAAGGTCGAGCAGTACTTC. Protein sequence: CATSRAGTGKVEQYF.

The V and J genes are TRBV19 and TRBJ1-5; D may be TRBD1 (6 bases). From germline, CDR1 is LNHDA and CDR2 SQIVND (reference sequence). The CDR3 has 15 residues. Trimming pared 6 bases from V and 5 bases from J, leaving 17 bases between. The CDR3 DNA sequence: TGTGCCAGTAGACCCGCGGGGGCGACGTATCAGCCCCAGCATTTT. This codes for CASRPAGATYQPQHF.

The table lists this clone with a few counts. The chain is built from TRBV7-2 and TRBJ2-7; 12 positions agree with TRBD1. Germline-derived CDR1 and CDR2 are SGHTA and FQGNSA. CDR3 length: 14 residues. V lost 7 bases and J lost 6; bases outside the gene matches: 7. CDR3 nucleotides: TGTGCCAGCATCCCCGGGACAGGGGGCCGCGAGCAGTACTTC. Protein sequence: CASIPGTGGREQYF.

In DNA form, the CDR3 reads TGCGCCAGTGATCCGGGACAGAGGAACACTGAAGCTTTCTTT. This translates into CASDPGQRNTEAFF. V is TRBV5-1 and J is TRBJ1-1; the match to TRBD1 covers 7 bases. Trimming took 8 bases from V and 1 from J; bases not matched to a gene: 8. The CDR3 runs to 14 residues. Germline V CDR1 and CDR2: SGHRS, YFSETQ.

This clone was seen only a few times. V usage is TRBV24-1 and J usage is TRBJ1-2; 7 bases fit TRBD1. This CDR3 has 14 residues. The germline V gene has CDR1 KGHDR and CDR2 SFDVKD. Unmatched junction bases numbered 4, after V lost 1 base and J lost 6 bases. This CDR3 is CATSDFSQGDGYTF. In DNA, the CDR3 is TGTGCCACCAGTGATTTTAGCCAGGGGGATGGCTACACCTTC.

This clone has more than one count but fewer than ten. The rearrangement joins TRBV6-6 to TRBJ2-2; 14 bases line up with TRBD2. The J segment lost 6 bases and the V segment lost 6 bases, leaving 18 bases of the junction unmatched. Germline values: CDR1 MNHNY, CDR2 SVGAGI (reference sequence). There are 20 residues in the CDR3. CDR3 in amino acids: CASSPREFGTSGRSAGELFF. CDR3 DNA: TGTGCCAGCAGCCCACGGGAATTTGGGACTAGCGGGAGAAGTGCCGGGGAGCTGTTTTTT.

The genes are TRBV5-6 and TRBJ2-3; no reliable D call. The CDR3 extends over 15 amino acids. Germline V CDR1 and CDR2: SGHDT, YYEEEE. Between the trimmed V and J ends, which lost 1 base and 2 bases, there was a span of 11 bases. The CDR3 nucleotides read TGTGCCAGCAGCTTGCGTGCAGGATCCACAGATACGCAGTATTTT. It is translated as CASSLRAGSTDTQYF.

The sample holds a few counts of this clone. This sample also contains other DNA sequences that code for the same CDR3. The chain is built from TRBV5-1 and TRBJ2-7, with TRBD1 matching 9 bases. This CDR3 contains 14 residues. V was clipped by 2 bases and J by 2 bases; unmatched bases: 2. CDR1 is SGHRS, CDR2 YFSETQ, per germline. CDR3 coding DNA: TGCGCCAGCAGCTTTCGACAGGGGGCCTACGAGCAGTACTTC. This sequence encodes CASSFRQGAYEQYF.

The rearrangement joins TRBV27 to TRBJ1-1, with D perhaps TRBD1 (5 bases). The CDR3 sequence is 13 residues long. From germline, CDR1 is MNHEY and CDR2 SMNVEV (reference sequence). The V gene lost 4 bases and the J gene lost 8 bases, with 14 bases spanning the gap. The CDR3 sequence: CASSSPQGLEAFF. CDR3 DNA: TGTGCCAGCAGTTCTCCCCAGGGATTAGAAGCTTTCTTT.

The chain couples TRBV19 to TRBJ1-5; D perhaps matches TRBD1 (5 bases). The germline CDR1 and CDR2 sequences are LNHDA and SQIVND (reference sequence). V shed 5 bases and J shed 0 bases, with 17 bases lying between them. The CDR3 sequence is 17 residues long. CDR3 protein: CASSATTGIHSNQPQHF. CDR3 sequence (DNA): TGTGCCAGTAGTGCCACAACAGGCATCCATAGCAATCAGCCCCAGCATTTT.

The CDR3 spells CASSQDLHSNGYTF. In DNA, the CDR3 is TGTGCCAGCAGCCAAGATCTGCACAGTAATGGCTACACCTTC. V gene TRBV3-1 (or the pseudogene TRBV3-2) combines with J gene TRBJ1-2, with D uncertain. V dropped 0 bases and J dropped 6 bases, with 11 bases sitting between them. The CDR3 has 14 amino acids. Germline V CDR1 and CDR2: LGHDT, YNNKEL (reference sequence).